This record looks at one T cell receptor beta chain sequence and its context. CDR3 length: 19 residues. CDR1 is SGHTA, CDR2 FQGNSA, per germline. Trimming cost V 2 bases and J 0 bases; bases outside gene matches: 10. The authors' processing: Cell counts per sample came from amplifying reference gene primers. TCRdb keeps only in-frame clones here, not all; method: immunoSEQ multiplex PCR. V and J calls and clone size are as listed in that table; D and trimming were resolved from the DNA. This table has approximately 250,000 clones, about 81% appearing once. This specimen belongs to a study of blood T cell repertoires in COVID-19. Participants were aged about 18 to 100 years from more than 20 US areas. Which cohort a participant joined came from the clinical history participants gave.

The sample comprised PBMCs or T cells enriched from blood (not recorded which). The TCR originated in a man younger than 45 with acute COVID-19. The chain carries TRBV7-2 and TRBJ2-1; 10 nucleotides align to TRBD2. The CDR3 spells CASSLMGPSGRISYNEQFF. The CDR3 nucleotides read TGTGCCAGCAGCTTAATGGGCCCTAGCGGGAGAATCTCCTACAATGAGCAGTTCTTC.